A single sample is the source of the 18 T cell receptor beta chains below, sequenced in a study of cytomegalovirus exposure and HLA in healthy donors. Sequencing was performed with immunoSEQ multiplex PCR; in TCRdb, only in-frame clones are kept and a portion is missing. The repertoire holds 130,000 or so clones, with roughly 91% as singletons. Source material: PBMCs. These receptors were collected from a man aged 30 to 39 in good health and CMV-seronegative.

The rearrangement joins TRBV7-8 to TRBJ2-5, with a possible D match to TRBD2 (7 bases). Trimming took 4 bases from V and 1 from J, leaving 13 bases between them. CDR3 length equals 15 residues. CDR1 and CDR2 (germline): SGHVS, FQNEAQ. The CDR3 region is CASSSGGLVQETQYF. In DNA, the CDR3 is TGTGCCAGCAGCTCCGGGGGGCTCGTCCAAGAGACCCAGTACTTC.

The chain has TRBV2 and TRBJ2-1, with TRBD1 as a possible D gene (5 bases). Looked up from germline, CDR1 is SNHLY and CDR2 is FYNNEI. This CDR3 spans 15 amino acids. Trimming removed 5 bases from V and 0 bases from J, with 11 bases in between. CDR3 amino acids: CASSPRARSYNEQFF. CDR3 in DNA: TGTGCCAGCAGTCCCAGGGCCCGCTCCTACAATGAGCAGTTCTTC.

This clone has more than one count but fewer than ten. This chain uses TRBV4-1 with TRBJ1-5; D uncertain. Trimming removed 1 base from V and 5 bases from J, with 9 bases in between. Germline V gives CDR1 MGHRA, CDR2 YSYEKL. The CDR3 has 14 amino acids. The CDR3 nucleotides are TGCGCCAGCAGCCAAGTTCGGAGCGATCAGCCCCAGCATTTT. Protein sequence: CASSQVRSDQPQHF.

This rearrangement joins TRBV5-6 to TRBJ1-2; no clear D gene. CDR1 and CDR2 from the germline V gene are SGHDT and YYEEEE. This CDR3 comprises 12 residues. V was cut by 3 bases and J by 6 bases, with 9 bases left in between. The CDR3 coding sequence is TGTGCCAGCAGCTATGGCCGGGATGGCTACACCTTC. It translates to CASSYGRDGYTF.

The gene calls are TRBV10-3 and TRBJ2-2; maybe TRBD1 (5 bases). Per germline, CDR1 ENHRY and CDR2 SYGVKD. Between the trimmed V and J ends, which lost 7 bases and 5 bases, there was a span of 11 bases. CDR3 length: 13 residues. Here the CDR3 reads CAIKETATGELFF. The DNA for the CDR3 is TGTGCCATCAAGGAGACAGCAACCGGGGAGCTGTTTTTT.

The chain couples TRBV6-5 to TRBJ1-1, with D possibly matching TRBD1 (5 bases). Trimming shortened V by 6 bases and J by 1 base, and 15 bases separated the two germline ends. The CDR3 is 15 amino acids. CDR1 is MNHEY, CDR2 SVGAGI, per germline. The CDR3 here is CASSPSRGGNTEAFF. The CDR3 region has the DNA TGTGCCAGCAGCCCTAGTAGGGGAGGGAACACTGAAGCTTTCTTT.

V and J are TRBV9 and TRBJ1-2; TRBD1 agrees at 9 bases. Germline values: CDR1 SGDLS, CDR2 YYNGEE. The CDR3 length is 15 residues. J gave up 4 bases and V 0 bases, and 4 bases lay outside the gene matches. The CDR3 is CASSVAGQGAYGYTF. The CDR3 DNA reads as TGTGCCAGCAGCGTAGCGGGACAGGGTGCCTATGGCTACACCTTC.

This chain connects TRBV2 to TRBJ2-5; a possible D gene is TRBD2 (6 bases). Germline V lookup: CDR1 SNHLY, CDR2 FYNNEI. The CDR3 has 12 residues. V shed 2 bases and J shed 7 bases, with 8 bases lying between them. The CDR3: CASSEMGGTQYF. DNA for the CDR3: TGTGCCAGCAGTGAAATGGGAGGGACCCAGTACTTC.

This clone appeared a single time. J is TRBJ1-3 and V is TRBV11-2; 7 nucleotides align to TRBD1. This CDR3 region has 15 residues. Trimming removed 5 bases from V and 0 bases from J; junction bases left unmatched: 4. CDR1 is SGHAT, CDR2 FQNNGV, per germline. CDR3 protein: CASSPGGFSGNTIYF. DNA for the CDR3: TGTGCCAGCAGCCCAGGGGGGTTCTCTGGAAACACCATATATTTT.

The J gene is TRBJ2-3, the V gene TRBV4-2; the D gene is possibly TRBD2 (6 bases). Germline V lookup: CDR1 LGHNA, CDR2 YNFKEQ. The CDR3 consists of 15 residues. V lost 1 base to trimming and J lost 6 bases, with 14 bases between them. The CDR3, as DNA: TGTGCCAGCAGCCAAGTTTACCCAGCGGGTGATACGCAGTATTTT. It specifies CASSQVYPAGDTQYF.

This clone was picked up one time. The gene calls are TRBV19 and TRBJ2-7, with TRBD1 identical over 10 bases. CDR3 size: 13 residues. The germline V gene has CDR1 LNHDA and CDR2 SQIVND (reference sequence). The V and J ends lost 5 bases and 5 bases, in that order; junction bases with no gene match: 3. The chain's CDR3 is CASSWDRGDEQYF. CDR3 in DNA: TGTGCCAGTAGTTGGGACAGGGGCGACGAGCAGTACTTC.

The chain joins TRBV29-1 to TRBJ2-3; 8 nucleotides match TRBD2. Losses at the gene ends were 0 bases for V and 4 bases for J; bases not matched to a gene: 12. Germline values: CDR1 SQVTM, CDR2 ANQGSEA. The CDR3 contains 17 residues. CDR3 amino acids: CSVEDLFGTSVSDTQYF. CDR3 DNA sequence: TGCAGCGTTGAAGATCTTTTCGGGACTAGTGTCTCAGATACGCAGTATTTT.

The chain has TRBV29-1 and TRBJ2-7, with no clear D. CDR1 is SQVTM, CDR2 ANQGSEA, per germline. V shed 0 bases and J shed 6 bases, with 12 bases lying between them. The CDR3 is 13 amino acids. The CDR3 sequence: CSVEEPNMPEQYF. DNA for the CDR3: TGCAGCGTTGAAGAACCGAACATGCCCGAGCAGTACTTC.

This sequence joins TRBV13 and TRBJ2-7; TRBD2 might be the D (6 bases). CDR3 length equals 14 residues. V lost 4 bases to trimming and J lost 0 bases, with 10 bases between them. Germline CDR1 PRHDT, CDR2 FYEKMQ (reference sequence). This CDR3 reads CASSWGTGSYEQYF. CDR3 DNA sequence: TGTGCCAGCAGCTGGGGGACTGGCTCCTACGAGCAGTACTTC.

V is TRBV5-1 and J is TRBJ2-7; 7 bases fit TRBD1. The CDR3 is made up of 16 amino acids. Germline V gene data show CDR1 as SGHRS and CDR2 as YFSETQ. Germline trimming cut 4 bases from V and 3 bases from J; bases unmatched to any gene: 13. The CDR3 DNA reads TGCGCCAGCAGCCCCCGGGGACAGCCGCTCTTCTACGAGCAGTACTTC. Translated, it gives CASSPRGQPLFYEQYF.

V usage is TRBV18 and J usage is TRBJ2-1, with D maybe TRBD1 (6 bases). The CDR3 runs 14 residues. CDR1 KGHSH and CDR2 LQKENI come from the germline V gene. Between the trimmed V and J ends, which lost 4 bases and 5 bases, there was a span of 12 bases. The CDR3 spells CASSRQGINNEQFF. CDR3 in DNA: TGTGCCAGCTCACGGCAGGGGATTAACAATGAGCAGTTCTTC.

V is TRBV27 and J is TRBJ1-1; D may be TRBD1 (6 bases). Germline V gene sequence: CDR1 MNHEY, CDR2 SMNVEV (reference sequence). This CDR3 is 13 amino acids long. Trimming removed 5 bases from V and 9 bases from J, with 16 bases in between. The CDR3 nucleotides read TGTGCCAGCAGTATTACCGGGACAAGAAAAGCTTTCTTT. Translating it yields CASSITGTRKAFF.

The chain combines TRBV19 with TRBJ1-1; D is unclear. V was shortened by 0 bases and J by 9 bases, with 11 bases between the two germline ends. The germline CDR1 and CDR2 sequences are LNHDA and SQIVND (reference sequence). The CDR3 sequence is 13 residues long. The CDR3 loop is CASSIEEGRKAFF. The CDR3, as DNA: TGTGCCAGTAGTATAGAGGAGGGAAGAAAAGCTTTCTTT.